A few counts support the clone carrying this TCR beta chain. The antigen remains unidentified. This record belongs to a study of T cell repertoires in cytomegalovirus infection. Study-wide context: Both CMV infection and a matching HLA type were indicated by public TCR beta signatures.

TCRdb re-analysed the reads in MiXCR, keeping a single row per CDR3 protein. This sample has some 920,000 distinct CDR3 sequences, with around 32% found just once. Study-wide points: Within the response measured ex vivo, HLA-C-restricted CMV-specific TCR beta clonotypes were dominant. CMV carriers with the relevant HLA were identified by cumulative public TCR beta family frequency.

The receptor was derived from a human donor in good health (CMV status not recorded). Some clones in this sample may be carry-over from other donors' samples. Source: cultured CD8+ T cells from PBMCs, taken from culture after CMV antigen stimulation.

The CDR3 DNA sequence: TGTGCCAGCAGCTTAGCGTCGGGACAGGGGGCAGGGGGCTACACCTTC. It codes for CASSLASGQGAGGYTF. This chain connects TRBV7-6 to TRBJ1-2; 12 bases agree with TRBD1. With V trimmed by 0 bases and J by 8 bases, 7 bases remained unmatched. CDR1 and CDR2 from the germline V gene are SGHVS and FNYEAQ. CDR3 size: 16 residues. The full variable domain, rest sourced from reference TRBV7-6 and TRBJ1-2, is GAGVSQSPRYKVTKRGQDVALRCDPISGHVSLYWYRQALGQGPEFLTYFNYEAQQDKSGLPNDRFSAERPEGSISTLTIQRTEQRDSAMYRCASSLASGQGAGGYTFGSGTRLTVV.